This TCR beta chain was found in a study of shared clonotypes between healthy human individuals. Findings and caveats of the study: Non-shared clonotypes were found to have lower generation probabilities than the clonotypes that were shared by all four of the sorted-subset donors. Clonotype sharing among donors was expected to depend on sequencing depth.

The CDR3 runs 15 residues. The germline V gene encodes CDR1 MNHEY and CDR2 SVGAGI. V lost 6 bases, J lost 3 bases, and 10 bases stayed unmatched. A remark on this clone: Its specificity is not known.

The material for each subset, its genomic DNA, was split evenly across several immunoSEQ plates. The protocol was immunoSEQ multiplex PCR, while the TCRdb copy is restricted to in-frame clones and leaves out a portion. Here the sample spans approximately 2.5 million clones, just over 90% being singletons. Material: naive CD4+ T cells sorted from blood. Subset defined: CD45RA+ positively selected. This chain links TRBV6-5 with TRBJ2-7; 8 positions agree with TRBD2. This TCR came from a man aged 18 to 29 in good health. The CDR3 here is CASRPGGGQSYEQYF. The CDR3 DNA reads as TGTGCCAGCAGGCCAGGCGGGGGGCAAAGCTACGAGCAGTACTTC.